Shown below are 18 T cell receptor beta chains from a single sample sequenced in a study of cytomegalovirus exposure and HLA in healthy donors. Assay used: immunoSEQ multiplex PCR; TCRdb lists only in-frame clones, some missing. The sample includes 160,000 or so clones, more than 70% of them seen just once. The sequenced sample was PBMCs. The receptors here all came from a man aged 18-30 years in good health and CMV-seronegative.

The chain has TRBV4-1 and TRBJ1-1; D uncertain. This CDR3 contains 13 residues. In germline, CDR1 is MGHRA, CDR2 YSYEKL. Trimming removed 3 bases from V and 4 bases from J, with 9 bases in between. CDR3 region: CASSQVAGTEAFF. DNA of the CDR3: TGCGCCAGCAGCCAGGTCGCGGGCACTGAAGCTTTCTTT.

V usage is TRBV7-8 and J usage is TRBJ2-7; TRBD2 might be the D (5 bases). The CDR3 loop spans 14 amino acids. Trimming left V 1 base short and J 0 bases short, with 7 bases between. In germline, CDR1 is SGHVS, CDR2 FQNEAQ. The chain's CDR3 is CASSLGGFSYEQYF. In nucleotides, the CDR3 is TGTGCCAGCAGCTTAGGAGGGTTCTCCTACGAGCAGTACTTC.

V is TRBV4-3 and J is TRBJ2-2, with a possible D match to TRBD1 (6 bases). Germline-derived CDR1 and CDR2 are LGHNA and YSLEER. Trimming shortened V by 3 bases and J by 4 bases, and 12 bases separated the two germline ends. This CDR3 region has 15 residues. The CDR3 sequence: CASSQPGQSTGELFF. CDR3 bases: TGCGCCAGCAGCCAGCCGGGACAAAGCACCGGGGAGCTGTTTTTT.

J is TRBJ1-2 and V is TRBV2; D unresolved. Germline assignment: CDR1 SNHLY and CDR2 FYNNEI. The CDR3 loop spans 12 amino acids. V dropped 7 bases and J dropped 3 bases, with 9 bases sitting between them. CDR3 loop: CASNQRDYGYTF. In DNA, the CDR3 is TGTGCCAGCAATCAAAGAGACTATGGCTACACCTTC.

In this sample, this clone turned up a few times. The chain has TRBV6-5 and TRBJ1-6; TRBD1 matches at 7 bases. Germline CDR1 and CDR2: MNHEY and SVGAGI. Unmatched junction bases numbered 5, after V lost 9 bases and J lost 9 bases. The CDR3 is 12 amino acids. The CDR3 nucleotides read TGTGCCAGTCTAAACAGGGGTTCACCCCTCCACTTT. It is translated as CASLNRGSPLHF.

This sequence joins TRBV7-6 and TRBJ2-4; TRBD1 aligns across 8 bases. CDR1 is SGHVS and CDR2 is FNYEAQ in the germline V gene. The CDR3 runs 16 residues. The V gene end was trimmed by 1 base and the J gene end by 0 bases; junction bases not matched to a gene: 2. This CDR3 reads CASSLDDRGAKNIQYF. CDR3 sequence (DNA): TGTGCCAGCAGCTTAGACGACAGGGGAGCCAAAAACATTCAGTACTTC.

The J gene is TRBJ1-5, the V gene TRBV28, with a tentative D call TRBD1 (5 bases). The CDR3 extends over 14 amino acids. The V end lost 6 bases, the J end lost 1 base, and 10 bases lay between the germline ends. The V gene's germline CDR1 is MDHEN and CDR2 SYDVKM. The CDR3 sequence: CASSHDRSNQPQHF. In nucleotides, the CDR3 is TGTGCCAGCAGCCATGACAGAAGCAATCAGCCCCAGCATTTT. Full variable domain (outside the CDR3, taken from reference TRBV28 and TRBJ1-5): DVKVTQSSRYLVKRTGEKVFLECVQDMDHENMFWYRQDPGLGLRLIYFSYDVKMKEKGDIPEGYSVSREKKERFSLILESASTNQTSMYLCASSHDRSNQPQHFGDGTRLSIL.

The chain recombines TRBV27 with TRBJ2-1; D is ambiguous. Trimming shortened V by 11 bases and J by 0 bases, and 11 bases separated the two germline ends. This CDR3 is 13 amino acids long. Germline CDR1 and CDR2: MNHEY and SMNVEV (reference sequence). The CDR3 bases are TGTGCCGCGGCCGCAAGCTCCTACAATGAGCAGTTCTTC. This codes for CAAAASSYNEQFF.

The gene calls are TRBV28 and TRBJ1-2; no definite D call. Germline loops: CDR1 MDHEN, CDR2 SYDVKM. The CDR3 is 13 amino acids. Between the trimmed V and J ends, which lost 8 bases and 1 base, there was a span of 11 bases. The DNA for the CDR3 is TGTGCCAGCTCCCGCGGGATTAACTATGGCTACACCTTC. Protein: CASSRGINYGYTF.

The rearrangement links TRBV18 to TRBJ2-1; a weak D match, TRBD2 (5 bases). CDR3 length: 15 residues. The V and J ends lost 6 bases and 3 bases respectively, with 15 bases between them. Germline V gives CDR1 KGHSH, CDR2 LQKENI. The CDR3 nucleotides read TGTGCCAGCTCCCCCGGAGCGGCAAACTACAATGAGCAGTTCTTC. Its protein is CASSPGAANYNEQFF.

The chain couples TRBV11-2 to TRBJ1-6, with 7 nucleotides matching TRBD1. The J segment lost 7 bases and the V segment lost 5 bases, leaving 8 bases of the junction unmatched. Germline loops: CDR1 SGHAT, CDR2 FQNNGV. This CDR3 is built from 15 residues. The CDR3 loop is CASSLTGDDNSPLHF. The CDR3, as DNA: TGTGCCAGCAGCCTAACAGGGGACGACAATTCACCCCTCCACTTT. The variable domain in full, completed from reference TRBV11-2 and TRBJ1-6, reads EAGVAQSPRYKIIEKRQSVAFWCNPISGHATLYWYQQILGQGPKLLIQFQNNGVVDDSQLPKDRFSAERLKGVDSTLKIQPAKLEDSAVYLCASSLTGDDNSPLHFGNGTRLTVT.

V is TRBV7-2 and J is TRBJ2-3; the match to TRBD1 covers 7 bases. Unmatched junction bases numbered 6, after V lost 7 bases and J lost 2 bases. This CDR3 is built from 14 residues. CDR1 and CDR2 (germline): SGHTA, FQGNSA. The CDR3 loop reads CASTDREPTDTQYF. In DNA, the CDR3 is TGTGCCAGCACAGACAGGGAACCCACAGATACGCAGTATTTT. Drawing the rest from reference TRBV7-2 and TRBJ2-3, the complete variable domain is GAGVSQSPSNKVTEKGKDVELRCDPISGHTALYWYRQSLGQGLEFLIYFQGNSAPDKSGLPSDRFSAERTGGSVSTLTIQRTQQEDSAVYLCASTDREPTDTQYFGPGTRLTVL.

The chain couples TRBV5-1 to TRBJ2-3, with D maybe TRBD2 (5 bases). Trimming cost V 0 bases and J 4 bases, with 12 bases left between them. Germline V gene data show CDR1 as SGHRS and CDR2 as YFSETQ. The CDR3 totals 15 residues. DNA of the CDR3: TGCGCCAGCAGCTTGGGGGGTTCGGAGGCAGATACGCAGTATTTT. It yields the protein CASSLGGSEADTQYF.

DNA for the CDR3: TGTGCCATCAGTGAGTCCAGGAACAATGAGCAGTTCTTC. Protein product: CAISESRNNEQFF. This chain connects TRBV10-3 to TRBJ2-1, with no clear D. CDR1 and CDR2 from the germline V gene are ENHRY and SYGVKD. CDR3 size: 13 residues. V lost 0 bases, J lost 5 bases, and 5 bases lay in between.

The chain uses TRBV27 and TRBJ2-6, with 7 bases aligning to TRBD2. This CDR3 is built from 14 residues. CDR1 and CDR2 (germline): MNHEY, SMNVEV (reference sequence). The J segment lost 2 bases and the V segment lost 5 bases, leaving 0 bases of the junction unmatched. CDR3 DNA: TGTGCCAGCAGTCGGGAGGCTGGGGCCAACGTCCTGACTTTC. It specifies CASSREAGANVLTF.

The chain has TRBV28 and TRBJ2-7; 12 nucleotides match TRBD2. Trimming removed 5 bases from V and 0 bases from J; junction bases left unmatched: 5. The CDR3 is 16 amino acids. Germline CDR1 is MDHEN and CDR2 is SYDVKM. The CDR3 here is CASSISGLAGSYEQYF. In nucleotides, the CDR3 is TGTGCCAGCAGTATCTCGGGACTAGCGGGCTCCTACGAGCAGTACTTC.

J is TRBJ2-7 and V is TRBV19, with TRBD1 identical over 10 bases. The CDR3 length is 15 residues. V shed 3 bases and J 7 bases; nucleotides not matched to a gene: 9. CDR1 is LNHDA, CDR2 SQIVND, per germline (reference sequence). Here the CDR3 reads CASSIRDRGVWEQYF. In DNA form, the CDR3 reads TGTGCCAGTAGTATCCGGGACAGGGGAGTGTGGGAGCAGTACTTC.

This sequence joins TRBV4-1 and TRBJ2-7; no reliable D call. This CDR3 contains 14 residues. In germline, CDR1 is MGHRA, CDR2 YSYEKL. The germline V and J ends were trimmed by 1 base and 2 bases, with 9 bases remaining between them. The CDR3: CASSQGRGTYEQYV. Written as DNA, the CDR3 is TGCGCCAGCAGCCAAGGGCGAGGAACCTACGAGCAGTACGTC.